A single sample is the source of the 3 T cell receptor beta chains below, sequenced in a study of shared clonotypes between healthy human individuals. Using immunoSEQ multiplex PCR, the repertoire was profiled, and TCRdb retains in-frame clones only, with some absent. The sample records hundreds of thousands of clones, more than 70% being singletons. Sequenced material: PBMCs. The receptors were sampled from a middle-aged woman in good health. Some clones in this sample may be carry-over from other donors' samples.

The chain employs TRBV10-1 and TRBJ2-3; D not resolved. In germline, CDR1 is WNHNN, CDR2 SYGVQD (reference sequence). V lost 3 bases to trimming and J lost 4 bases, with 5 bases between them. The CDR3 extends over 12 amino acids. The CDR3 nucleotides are TGCGCCAGCAGTGACCCGGCAGATACGCAGTATTTT. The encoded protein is CASSDPADTQYF.

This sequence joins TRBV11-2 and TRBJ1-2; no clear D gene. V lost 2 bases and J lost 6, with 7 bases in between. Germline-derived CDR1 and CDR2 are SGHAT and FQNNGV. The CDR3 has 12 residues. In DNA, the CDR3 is TGTGCCAGCAGCTTACAGCTAGATGGCTACACCTTC. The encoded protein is CASSLQLDGYTF.

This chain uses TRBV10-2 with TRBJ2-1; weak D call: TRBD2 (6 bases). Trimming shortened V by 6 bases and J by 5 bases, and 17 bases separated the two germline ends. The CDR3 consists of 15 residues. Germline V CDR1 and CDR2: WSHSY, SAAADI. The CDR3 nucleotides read TGCGCCAGCAGAGTAGGGACTTTATTACACAATGAGCAGTTCTTC. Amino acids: CASRVGTLLHNEQFF.